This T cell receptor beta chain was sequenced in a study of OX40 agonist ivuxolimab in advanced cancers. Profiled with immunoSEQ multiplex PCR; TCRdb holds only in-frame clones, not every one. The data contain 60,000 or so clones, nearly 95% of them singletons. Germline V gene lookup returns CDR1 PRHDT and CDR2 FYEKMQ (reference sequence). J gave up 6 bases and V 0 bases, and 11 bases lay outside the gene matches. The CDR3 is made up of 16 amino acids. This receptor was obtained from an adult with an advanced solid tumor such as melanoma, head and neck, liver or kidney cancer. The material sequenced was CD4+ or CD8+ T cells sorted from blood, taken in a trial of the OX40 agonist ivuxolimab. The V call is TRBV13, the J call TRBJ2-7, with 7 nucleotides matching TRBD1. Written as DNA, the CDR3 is TGTGCCAGCAGCTTAGGCCTCGGAGACAGGGTCCCCGAGCAGTACTTC. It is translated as CASSLGLGDRVPEQYF.